The present T cell receptor (beta chain) was sequenced within a study of blood T cell repertoires in COVID-19. Study-level information: Spain, Italy and the United States supplied samples that represented acute and convalescent COVID-19. Sources were T cells, B-cell-depleted T cells, or PBMCs; the material itself was cDNA or gDNA.

There are 16 residues in the CDR3. CDR1 is LNHDA, CDR2 SQIVND, per germline (reference sequence). V gave up 3 bases and J gave up 1 base, with 14 bases separating them. Source study methods: Reference gene primer amplification in the assay estimated nucleated cell counts. Assay: immunoSEQ multiplex PCR; the TCRdb copy retains only in-frame clones and omits some. The V and J calls and clone size were taken over from that table, and D and trimming were inferred from the DNA. The repertoire has approximately 230,000 clones, around 83% of them found once; the top ten carry approximately 5.3%. This sequence was found in an elderly man with acute or convalescent COVID-19. Sequenced: peripheral blood. The chain couples TRBV19 to TRBJ2-3, with D perhaps TRBD2 (6 bases). The CDR3 sequence: CASSIGGSGGTDTQYF. The CDR3 region has the DNA TGTGCCAGTAGTATCGGCGGGTCGGGGGGCACAGATACGCAGTATTTT.